This T cell receptor (beta chain) was recorded in a study of T cell repertoires in cytomegalovirus infection. For the study at large: Public TCR beta signatures marked donors with CMV infection and the matching HLA.

This clonotype was counted only a few times. TCRdb reprocessed the reads with MiXCR, giving one entry per CDR3 protein. The data hold approximately 500,000 distinct CDR3 sequences, with around 10% observed a single time. This CDR3 has 10 amino acids. Looked up from germline, CDR1 is DFQATT and CDR2 is SNEGSKA (reference sequence). V was trimmed by 6 bases and J by 11 bases, leaving 8 bases between them. This TCR was recovered from a human donor in good health (CMV status not recorded). Some clones in this sample may be carry-over from other donors' samples. The sequenced sample was PBMCs. The chain uses TRBV20-1 and TRBJ1-6; a weak D match, TRBD1 (5 bases). CDR3 DNA: TGCAGTGCGGGGGGGGCACCCCTCCACTTT. This translates into CSAGGAPLHF.